These 30 T cell receptor beta chains were all obtained from the same sample, sequenced in a study of T cell repertoires in cytomegalovirus infection. TCRdb analysed the reads with MiXCR anew, one entry per CDR3 protein. This repertoire shows 480,000 or so distinct CDR3 sequences, roughly 10% found once; its top ten account for 9.5% to 13%. The sequencing input was PBMCs. The receptor set was obtained from a human donor in good health (CMV status not recorded). Some clones in this sample may be carry-over from other donors' samples.

Only a few counts were recorded for this clonotype. The chain joins TRBV15 to TRBJ2-5, with D possibly TRBD2 on 6 matching bases. Trimming stripped 9 bases from V and 5 bases from J, with 19 bases between. Germline V lookup: CDR1 LNHNV, CDR2 YYDKDF (reference sequence). The CDR3 has 14 amino acids. Written as DNA, the CDR3 is TGTGCCACAAGCCACGGGGGTGACGGGGAGACCCAGTACTTC. The encoded protein is CATSHGGDGETQYF. Full variable domain (outside the CDR3, taken from reference TRBV15 and TRBJ2-5): DAMVIQNPRYQVTQFGKPVTLSCSQTLNHNVMYWYQQKSSQAPKLLFHYYDKDFNNEADTPDNFQSRRPNTSFCFLDIRSPGLGDTAMYLCATSHGGDGETQYFGPGTRLLVL.

This clonotype was recorded many times. V usage is TRBV7-8 and J usage is TRBJ2-5, with D maybe TRBD2 (6 bases). Germline loops: CDR1 SGHVS, CDR2 FQNEAQ. This CDR3 region has 14 residues. Trimming took off 3 bases at V and 5 bases at J, with 13 bases between the two ends. CDR3 sequence reads: CASSLGPSGETQYF. The CDR3 DNA follows: TGTGCCAGCAGCTTGGGACCCAGCGGGGAGACCCAGTACTTC.

In its sample, this clonotype was seen a few times. In DNA form, the CDR3 reads TGCAGTGCTCTCAAGGGACTAGCGTGGTACAATGAGCAGTTCTTC. Translation gives CSALKGLAWYNEQFF. The chain carries TRBV20-1 and TRBJ2-1; 10 positions match TRBD2. The CDR3 length is 15 residues. Germline V CDR1 and CDR2: DFQATT, SNEGSKA (reference sequence). Unmatched junction bases numbered 8, after V lost 5 bases and J lost 4 bases.

This clonotype was observed a few times. The chain combines TRBV7-3 with TRBJ2-5; weak D call: TRBD1 (6 bases). Trimming pared 3 bases from V and 3 bases from J, leaving 11 bases between. CDR1 is SGHTA and CDR2 is FQGTGA in the germline V gene. The CDR3 extends over 14 amino acids. CDR3 sequence: CASSFPGQKETQYF. The CDR3 nucleotides are TGTGCCAGCAGCTTCCCCGGACAGAAAGAGACCCAGTACTTC.

The CDR3 DNA reads as TGTGCCATCAGTGAGTCGCTAGCCCGTGAGCAAGAGACCCAGTACTTC. It codes for CAISESLAREQETQYF. This chain uses TRBV10-3 with TRBJ2-5; a weak D match, TRBD2 (5 bases). The CDR3 is 16 amino acids. Germline V CDR1 and CDR2: ENHRY, SYGVKD. The V end lost 0 bases, the J end lost 2 bases, and 13 bases lay between the germline ends.

This clonotype was found a few times. The V gene is TRBV29-1, the J gene TRBJ2-1; a weak D match, TRBD2 (5 bases). The CDR3 contains 12 residues. Germline V CDR1 and CDR2: SQVTM, ANQGSEA. V lost 5 bases to trimming and J lost 4 bases, with 9 bases between them. For the CDR3, the DNA is TGCAGCGTTCTTCCGGGATACAATGAGCAGTTCTTC. This sequence encodes CSVLPGYNEQFF.

This clonotype has a count of ten or more. V and J are TRBV12-3 or TRBV12-4 and TRBJ2-1; D remains unclear. This CDR3 comprises 14 residues. V lost 3 bases and J 4 bases, leaving 10 bases between the germline ends. This chain's CDR3 is CASSFSRLYNEQFF. DNA of the CDR3: TGTGCCAGCAGTTTTTCCAGACTTTACAATGAGCAGTTCTTC.

This clonotype was recorded at least ten times. This rearrangement joins TRBV7-9 to TRBJ1-1; perhaps TRBD1 as D (6 bases). Germline lookup yields CDR1 SEHNR and CDR2 FQNEAQ (reference sequence). Trimming removed 7 bases at V and 2 bases at J, with 14 bases between. The CDR3 runs to 14 residues. The CDR3 DNA reads TGTGCCAGCACCTCTTGGGGGGCAAACACTGAAGCTTTCTTT. Amino acid sequence: CASTSWGANTEAFF.

This clonotype appeared a few times. This chain links TRBV28 with TRBJ1-2; possibly TRBD1 for D (6 bases). The CDR3 is 15 amino acids. Trimming shortened V by 2 bases and J by 4 bases, and 14 bases separated the two germline ends. CDR1 is MDHEN, CDR2 SYDVKM, per germline. The CDR3 nucleotides read TGTGCCAGCAGTTTAATTGGGGGGCAATTCTATGGCTACACCTTC. This sequence encodes CASSLIGGQFYGYTF.

The table lists this clonotype with many counts. The rearrangement links TRBV6-6 to TRBJ2-1, with 9 bases identical to TRBD1. V lost 4 bases to trimming and J lost 8 bases; unmatched junction nucleotides: 6. Germline V gives CDR1 MNHNY, CDR2 SVGAGI (reference sequence). This CDR3 has 14 residues. The CDR3 is CASSWDRAEDEQFF. The CDR3 bases are TGTGCCAGCAGTTGGGACAGGGCGGAAGATGAGCAGTTCTTC.

The V and J genes are TRBV9 and TRBJ2-3; 7 nucleotides line up with TRBD2. Germline V gene data show CDR1 as SGDLS and CDR2 as YYNGEE. This CDR3 spans 14 amino acids. Trimming at V came to 2 bases and at J to 5 bases, leaving 5 bases not matched to a gene. CDR3 nucleotide sequence: TGTGCCAGCAGCGTGACTAGCATGGGAGATACGCAGTATTTT. As protein: CASSVTSMGDTQYF.

This chain uses TRBV27 with TRBJ2-1, with D hard to call. V was pared by 6 bases and J by 8 bases, with 8 bases between. CDR3 length: 11 residues. Germline V CDR1 and CDR2: MNHEY, SMNVEV (reference sequence). As DNA, the CDR3 is TGTGCCAGCAGAGACGTACATGAGCAGTTCTTC. This codes for CASRDVHEQFF.

This clonotype was counted only a few times. V gene TRBV7-6 combines with J gene TRBJ1-5, with TRBD1 matching 9 bases. Trimming removed 4 bases from V and 9 bases from J; junction bases left unmatched: 7. The CDR3 has 14 residues. Germline V CDR1 and CDR2: SGHVS, FNYEAQ. The CDR3 nucleotides are TGTGCCAGCAGCTCGGACAGGGGTGAGGGGCCCCAGCATTTT. It is translated as CASSSDRGEGPQHF.

V usage is TRBV3-1 and J usage is TRBJ2-5; TRBD1 is a possible D gene (6 bases). The CDR3 length is 12 residues. V lost 8 bases and J lost 5, with 12 bases in between. From germline, CDR1 is LGHDT and CDR2 YNNKEL (reference sequence). CDR3 in DNA: TGTGCCAGCCAACTGCAGGGGGAGACCCAGTACTTC. Residues: CASQLQGETQYF.

The chain is built from TRBV6-6 and TRBJ2-3; 10 positions agree with TRBD2. CDR3 length equals 18 residues. Per germline, CDR1 MNHNY and CDR2 SVGAGI (reference sequence). Trimming removed 5 bases from V and 4 bases from J; junction bases left unmatched: 15. CDR3 in amino acids: CASSPPSGAGGPPDTQYF. CDR3 bases: TGTGCCAGCAGTCCCCCGAGCGGAGCGGGAGGGCCTCCAGATACGCAGTATTTT.

This clonotype has ten or more counts. The V and J genes are TRBV12-3 or TRBV12-4 and TRBJ2-3; the match to TRBD2 covers 7 bases. This CDR3 is 17 amino acids long. With 8 bases clipped from V and 0 bases from J, the junction kept 14 bases outside the gene matches. Written as DNA, the CDR3 is TGTGCCAGCGACTCCCCCTGGGAGGGAGGTAGCACAGATACGCAGTATTTT. It translates to CASDSPWEGGSTDTQYF.

This clonotype has at least ten counts. The V gene is TRBV6-1, the J gene TRBJ2-7; 9 bases are shared with TRBD1. The trim removed 4 bases at V and 5 bases at J, leaving 9 bases unmatched. The CDR3 loop spans 15 amino acids. Germline values: CDR1 MNHNS, CDR2 SASEGT. The CDR3 here is CASSGPGTGSDEQYF. Here the CDR3 DNA reads TGTGCCAGCAGTGGCCCCGGGACAGGGTCAGACGAGCAGTACTTC.

This clonotype was counted many times. CDR3 amino acids: CATSATGTGTNYGYTF. The CDR3 DNA follows: TGTGCCACCAGCGCTACCGGGACAGGGACGAACTATGGCTACACCTTC. This sequence joins TRBV24-1 and TRBJ1-2, with 9 bases lining up with TRBD1. Germline lookup yields CDR1 KGHDR and CDR2 SFDVKD. The CDR3 has 16 amino acids. V dropped 7 bases and J dropped 2; count of bases not matched to a gene: 10.

The chain employs TRBV25-1 and TRBJ1-2; possible D gene TRBD1, 6 bases. V lost 5 bases to trimming and J lost 3 bases, with 10 bases between them. The CDR3 loop spans 13 amino acids. Germline CDR1 and CDR2: MGHDK and SYGVNS. CDR3: CASSNRADYGYTF. CDR3 bases: TGTGCCAGCAGTAACAGGGCCGACTATGGCTACACCTTC.

This clonotype was counted many times. This chain joins TRBV24-1 and TRBJ1-4, with D possibly TRBD1 on 6 matching bases. The CDR3 spans 15 residues. V dropped 3 bases and J dropped 5 bases, with 12 bases sitting between them. Germline V gene sequence: CDR1 KGHDR, CDR2 SFDVKD. CDR3 sequence: CATSDPNRDNEKLFF. The CDR3 DNA sequence: TGTGCCACCAGTGATCCCAACAGGGACAATGAAAAACTGTTTTTT.

This clonotype was counted at least ten times. The CDR3 DNA reads TGTGCCAGCAGCTTAACCGGGAAAGACGAAGCTTTCTTT. Its protein is CASSLTGKDEAFF. The rearrangement uses TRBV7-3 and TRBJ1-1; D gene ambiguous. V was trimmed by 0 bases and J by 8 bases, leaving 10 bases between them. This CDR3 has 13 amino acids. CDR1 is SGHTA and CDR2 is FQGTGA in the germline V gene.

This clonotype was recorded many times. V gene TRBV11-1 combines with J gene TRBJ2-7; 7 bases are a match to TRBD1. The CDR3 consists of 15 residues. The ends lost 1 base at V and 2 bases at J; junction bases unmatched: 5. Germline assignment: CDR1 SGHAT and CDR2 FQDESV (reference sequence). The DNA for the CDR3 is TGTGCCAGCAGCTTAGATACAGGGGTACCCTACGAGCAGTACTTC. It is translated as CASSLDTGVPYEQYF.

A few counts support this clonotype. J is TRBJ1-3 and V is TRBV4-2; D is possibly TRBD1 (5 bases). CDR1 LGHNA and CDR2 YNFKEQ come from the germline V gene. The CDR3 has 15 residues. V was clipped by 0 bases and J by 8 bases, with 14 bases between them. The CDR3 is CASSQDTGREDTIYF. CDR3 nucleotide sequence: TGTGCCAGCAGCCAAGATACCGGCAGGGAGGACACCATATATTTT.

This clonotype appeared many times. The gene calls are TRBV7-2 and TRBJ1-2; D is possibly TRBD1 (6 bases). Trimming cost V 5 bases and J 2 bases, with 21 bases left between them. The CDR3 runs 17 residues. Germline V gene data show CDR1 as SGHTA and CDR2 as FQGNSA. CDR3 sequence reads: CASSHKGGLLVNYGYTF. CDR3 bases: TGTGCCAGCAGCCATAAGGGGGGGTTGCTAGTCAACTATGGCTACACCTTC.

This clonotype showed up many times. This sequence joins TRBV24-1 and TRBJ2-5, with 9 positions matching TRBD1. The germline CDR1 and CDR2 sequences are KGHDR and SFDVKD. V gave up 3 bases and J gave up 5 bases; unmatched junction bases: 6. This CDR3 has 15 amino acids. The CDR3 DNA follows: TGTGCCACCAGTGATCGGCCGGACAGGGGTGAGACCCAGTACTTC. Protein product: CATSDRPDRGETQYF.

This clonotype occurred many times. The chain links TRBV11-2 to TRBJ2-3; TRBD2 agrees at 14 bases. The CDR3 is 19 residues long. J lost 1 base, V lost 5 bases, and 11 bases had no gene match. Germline V lookup: CDR1 SGHAT, CDR2 FQNNGV. The CDR3 DNA is TGTGCCAGCAGCACTCCGACTAGCGGGAGGGCCCTTGGCACAGATACGCAGTATTTT. Protein sequence: CASSTPTSGRALGTDTQYF.

The chain recombines TRBV30 with TRBJ1-2, with 7 bases aligning to TRBD1. The CDR3 length is 19 residues. The germline V gene has CDR1 GTSNPN and CDR2 SVGIG (reference sequence). V was clipped by 0 bases and J by 0 bases; unmatched bases: 16. The CDR3 DNA sequence: TGTGCCTGGAGTGTATTGGGGTCTGGGACAGCCGCTCCTAACTATGGCTACACCTTC. It translates to CAWSVLGSGTAAPNYGYTF.

This chain uses TRBV12-5 with TRBJ2-7, with TRBD1 as a possible D gene (6 bases). This CDR3 comprises 13 residues. In germline, CDR1 is LGHNT, CDR2 FRNRAP. Between the trimmed V and J ends, which lost 5 bases and 6 bases, there was a span of 14 bases. The CDR3 sequence: CASGAGTPGEQYF. The CDR3 DNA is TGTGCTAGTGGTGCCGGGACACCGGGCGAGCAGTACTTC.

This clonotype was counted once. V gene TRBV10-3 combines with J gene TRBJ2-1; D may correspond to TRBD1 or TRBD2 (5 bases each). The germline gives CDR1 ENHRY, CDR2 SYGVKD. The CDR3 has 16 amino acids. The ends were cut back, 6 bases at V and 7 bases at J, with 22 bases in the middle. CDR3 in DNA: TGTGCCATCAGGAAAGCCGGGGCTTCCCTCGGGAATGAGCAGTTCTTC. It encodes CAIRKAGASLGNEQFF.

This clonotype has more than one count but fewer than ten. V is TRBV9 and J is TRBJ1-1, with 7 bases fitting TRBD1. Germline CDR1 SGDLS, CDR2 YYNGEE. The CDR3 is 14 amino acids. With V trimmed by 2 bases and J by 4 bases, 5 bases remained unmatched. CDR3 nucleotide sequence: TGTGCCAGCAGCGTTAGACAGGGATCCACTGAAGCTTTCTTT. The encoded protein is CASSVRQGSTEAFF.